This record looks at one T cell receptor beta chain sequence and its context. Its target is unknown. The data originate from a study of T-cell memory formation after mild COVID-19. Study outcomes and limitations: Certain responding clones were present in pre-infection memory, suggesting participation of cross-reactive memory. Day 15 to 85 contracting clones showed balanced CD4/CD8; later expanders leaned CD4+.

MiXCR, run by TCRdb on the 5' RACE reads, gives a single entry per CDR3 protein. Here the sample spans about 540,000 distinct CDR3 sequences, about a fifth being singletons. J gave up 2 bases and V 2 bases, and 9 bases lay outside the gene matches. The CDR3 is made up of 15 amino acids. CDR1 GTSNPN and CDR2 SVGIG come from the germline V gene (reference sequence). The V and J genes are TRBV30 and TRBJ2-7, with TRBD1 matching 7 bases. This receptor was taken from an adult woman who had mild COVID-19 (a few samples of this study predate the infection). Cell type and time point are not known. The specimen sequenced was PBMCs or a T cell subset sorted from them (not recorded which). CDR3 region: CAWSSGIGTAYEQYF. The CDR3 nucleotides read TGTGCCTGGAGTTCTGGGATCGGGACAGCCTACGAGCAGTACTTC.